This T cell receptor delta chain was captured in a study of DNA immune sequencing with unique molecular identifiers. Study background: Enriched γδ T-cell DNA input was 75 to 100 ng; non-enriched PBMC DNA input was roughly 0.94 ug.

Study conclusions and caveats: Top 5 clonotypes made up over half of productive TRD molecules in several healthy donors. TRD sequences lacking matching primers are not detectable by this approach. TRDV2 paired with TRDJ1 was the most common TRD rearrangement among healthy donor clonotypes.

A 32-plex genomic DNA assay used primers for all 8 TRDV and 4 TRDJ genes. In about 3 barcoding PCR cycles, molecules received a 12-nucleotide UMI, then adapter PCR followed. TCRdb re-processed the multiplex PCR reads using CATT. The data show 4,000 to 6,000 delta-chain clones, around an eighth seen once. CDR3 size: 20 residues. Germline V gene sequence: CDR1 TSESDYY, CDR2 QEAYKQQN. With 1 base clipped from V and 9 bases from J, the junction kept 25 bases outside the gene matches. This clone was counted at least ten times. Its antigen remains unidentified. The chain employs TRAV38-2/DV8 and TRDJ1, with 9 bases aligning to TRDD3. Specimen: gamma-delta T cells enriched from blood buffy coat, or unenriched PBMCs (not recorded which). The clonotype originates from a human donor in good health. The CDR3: CAYRSPSYPLRTGGGSQLIF. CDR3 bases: TGTGCTTATAGGAGCCCGTCCTATCCCCTGCGTACTGGGGGAGGCAGCCAACTCATCTTT.